This T cell receptor beta chain was profiled in a study of identical twins. General study findings and limits: For zero-insertion analyses, partial confounding could come from invariant MAIT and iNKT cells.

This clonotype was counted at least ten times. No antigen is known for it. Each CDR3 protein is one row after TCRdb ran MiXCR on the 5' RACE reads. The sample has about 160,000 distinct CDR3 sequences; 3% to 4% are singletons. This receptor was taken from a man aged 18 to 30 in good health. Sequences were obtained from memory T cells sorted from blood.

CDR3 amino acids: CSSDGGMTDTQYF. As DNA, the CDR3 is TGCAGCTCTGACGGGGGTATGACAGATACGCAGTATTTT. This chain links TRBV29-1 with TRBJ2-3; the D gene is possibly TRBD2 (6 bases). Germline V gene lookup returns CDR1 SQVTM and CDR2 ANQGSEA. CDR3 length: 13 amino acids. The V gene lost 8 bases and the J gene lost 3 bases, with 15 bases spanning the gap.